Following are 22 T cell receptor beta chains from one sample sequenced in a study of blood T cell repertoires in COVID-19 (dated by TCRdb to about 2020). The method behind the library was the immunoSEQ multiplex PCR assay. The table was pulled from immuneACCESS by TCRdb, which kept in-frame rearrangements only. Such tables lose some clones; where checked, under half of the loss comes from unresolved V genes, and the rest has no known cause. The sample table shows around 13,000 clones, and 65% to 90% are seen once. Together, the top ten hold roughly 25% of the sample. Sequenced material: peripheral blood. These receptors all come from a man in his forties with active or convalescent COVID-19.

J is TRBJ2-7 and V is TRBV4-2; D might be TRBD1 (6 bases). In germline, CDR1 is LGHNA, CDR2 YNFKEQ. The CDR3 spans 15 residues. V was clipped by 0 bases and J by 4 bases, with 13 bases between them. CDR3 sequence: CASSQDPRGGYEQYF. The CDR3, as DNA: TGTGCCAGCAGCCAAGATCCCAGGGGCGGTTACGAGCAGTACTTC.

The V gene is TRBV27, the J gene TRBJ2-7, with D possibly matching TRBD2 (6 bases). CDR1 and CDR2 (germline): MNHEY, SMNVEV (reference sequence). CDR3 size: 16 residues. V was trimmed by 0 bases and J by 0 bases, leaving 12 bases between them. The CDR3 DNA follows: TGTGCCAGCAGTTTATCGTCCCCCGGGGGCTCCTACGAGCAGTACTTC. It codes for CASSLSSPGGSYEQYF.

The V and J genes are TRBV5-6 and TRBJ1-6; the match to TRBD1 covers 7 bases. CDR3 length equals 15 residues. Germline lookup yields CDR1 SGHDT and CDR2 YYEEEE. J lost 5 bases, V lost 6 bases, and 8 bases had no gene match. For the CDR3, the DNA is TGTGCCAGCACCCTGACAGGGATAGATAATTCACCCCTCCACTTT. Its protein is CASTLTGIDNSPLHF.

The chain carries TRBV24-1 and TRBJ2-1, with a possible D match to TRBD2 (7 bases). The V end lost 5 bases, the J end lost 7 bases, and 17 bases lay between the germline ends. Per germline, CDR1 KGHDR and CDR2 SFDVKD. The CDR3 spans 15 residues. The DNA of the CDR3 is TGTGCCACCAGTGCGGGCGGGGGCCCTGATAATGAGCAGTTCTTC. It translates to CATSAGGGPDNEQFF.

This sequence joins TRBV4-3 and TRBJ1-1; D gene uncertain. Germline loops: CDR1 LGHNA, CDR2 YSLEER. Trimming pared 0 bases from V and 0 bases from J, leaving 11 bases between. The CDR3 length is 16 residues. For the CDR3, the DNA is TGCGCCAGCAGCCAAGATTACGCGGCCCTGAACACTGAAGCTTTCTTT. Protein product: CASSQDYAALNTEAFF.

This sequence joins TRBV9 and TRBJ1-3; D is unresolved. The germline CDR1 and CDR2 sequences are SGDLS and YYNGEE. The CDR3 runs 16 residues. Trimming removed 1 base at V and 0 bases at J, with 11 bases between. This CDR3 is CASSVSGSSSGNTIYF. The CDR3 DNA sequence: TGTGCCAGCAGCGTATCGGGTTCCTCCTCTGGAAACACCATATATTTT.

V usage is TRBV7-2 and J usage is TRBJ2-7; D not resolved. The V gene's germline CDR1 is SGHTA and CDR2 FQGNSA. The germline V and J ends were trimmed by 4 bases and 0 bases, with 4 bases remaining between them. The CDR3 is 12 amino acids. Written as DNA, the CDR3 is TGTGCCAGCAGCTCGAGCTCCTACGAGCAGTACTTC. This translates into CASSSSSYEQYF.

This clone was seen only a few times. This chain links TRBV28 with TRBJ2-7; 10 bases are shared with TRBD1. V shed 2 bases and J 6 bases; nucleotides not matched to a gene: 7. From germline, CDR1 is MDHEN and CDR2 SYDVKM. This CDR3 comprises 15 residues. This chain's CDR3 is CASSLLRQGAGEQYF. The DNA of the CDR3 is TGTGCCAGCAGTTTACTTCGACAGGGGGCAGGCGAGCAGTACTTC.

The rearrangement uses TRBV10-3 and TRBJ1-1; the match to TRBD1 covers 9 bases. CDR1 and CDR2 from the germline V gene are ENHRY and SYGVKD. The CDR3 is made up of 15 amino acids. Trimming cost V 4 bases and J 3 bases; bases outside gene matches: 6. DNA of the CDR3: TGTGCCATCAGTGCAGACAGGGGGATAGACACTGAAGCTTTCTTT. Protein sequence: CAISADRGIDTEAFF.

The chain recombines TRBV28 with TRBJ2-1; TRBD2 aligns across 8 bases. Germline assignment: CDR1 MDHEN and CDR2 SYDVKM. The CDR3 contains 14 residues. V gave up 2 bases and J gave up 8 bases; unmatched junction bases: 5. CDR3 sequence reads: CASSLTGGLYEQFF. The CDR3 nucleotides are TGTGCCAGCAGTTTAACGGGGGGGCTCTATGAGCAGTTCTTC.

The chain joins TRBV24-1 to TRBJ2-3, with 8 nucleotides matching TRBD1. After removal of 6 bases from V and 2 bases from J, the junction contained 6 bases not matched to a gene. Germline assignment: CDR1 KGHDR and CDR2 SFDVKD. The CDR3 totals 15 residues. The CDR3 DNA reads TGTGCCACCAGTCCGGGACAGGACCCCACAGATACGCAGTATTTT. As protein: CATSPGQDPTDTQYF.

This sequence joins TRBV12-3 or TRBV12-4 and TRBJ1-1; D uncertain. Trimming pared 2 bases from V and 4 bases from J, leaving 8 bases between. The CDR3 loop spans 13 amino acids. The CDR3: CASSLTASTEAFF. For the CDR3, the DNA is TGTGCCAGCAGTTTAACCGCGAGCACTGAAGCTTTCTTT.

The rearrangement uses TRBV3-1 (or the pseudogene TRBV3-2) and TRBJ2-1; D possibly corresponds to TRBD2 (7 bases). Germline assignment: CDR1 LGHDT and CDR2 YNNKEL (reference sequence). Trimming cost V 6 bases and J 5 bases, with 14 bases left between them. The CDR3 consists of 14 residues. The CDR3 loop reads CASRGGAHDNEQFF. The CDR3 DNA reads TGTGCCAGCAGAGGGGGGGCCCATGACAATGAGCAGTTCTTC.

The V and J genes are TRBV7-3 and TRBJ2-1; TRBD2 matches 14 bases. The germline CDR1 and CDR2 sequences are SGHTA and FQGTGA. The CDR3 spans 15 residues. V was clipped by 5 bases and J by 8 bases; unmatched bases: 5. The CDR3 reads CASSTTSGRADEQFF. Here the CDR3 DNA reads TGTGCCAGCAGCACGACTAGCGGGAGGGCTGATGAGCAGTTCTTC.

The V and J genes are TRBV7-8 and TRBJ2-1; D may be TRBD2 (5 bases). The CDR3 is 15 amino acids. The ends were cut back, 5 bases at V and 3 bases at J, with 14 bases in the middle. Germline V CDR1 and CDR2: SGHVS, FQNEAQ. The CDR3: CASSRAGGYYNEQFF. CDR3 DNA: TGTGCCAGCAGCAGGGCGGGTGGATACTACAATGAGCAGTTCTTC. Together with reference TRBV7-8 and TRBJ2-1, the CDR3 gives the full variable domain: GAGVSQSPRYKVAKRGQDVALRCDPISGHVSLFWYQQALGQGPEFLTYFQNEAQLDKSGLPSDRFFAERPEGSVSTLKIQRTQQEDSAVYLCASSRAGGYYNEQFFGPGTRLTVL.

V is TRBV5-4 and J is TRBJ1-2; TRBD1 agrees at 8 bases. This CDR3 region has 16 residues. J lost 0 bases, V lost 4 bases, and 8 bases had no gene match. Germline V gives CDR1 SGHNT, CDR2 YYREEE (reference sequence). The CDR3 coding sequence is TGTGCCAGCAGCCAGGGGCAGGGGGCCTCTAACTATGGCTACACCTTC. It encodes CASSQGQGASNYGYTF.

The genes are TRBV2 and TRBJ1-1; perhaps TRBD1 as D (6 bases). Trimming shortened V by 6 bases and J by 4 bases, and 21 bases separated the two germline ends. The CDR3 totals 16 residues. CDR1 and CDR2 (germline): SNHLY, FYNNEI. CDR3 sequence reads: CASSLGGPRGATEAFF. CDR3 nucleotide sequence: TGTGCCAGCAGCTTAGGGGGACCTAGAGGGGCCACTGAAGCTTTCTTT.

The chain couples TRBV7-9 to TRBJ1-2, with D possibly matching TRBD1 (6 bases). The CDR3 totals 16 residues. CDR1 SEHNR and CDR2 FQNEAQ come from the germline V gene (reference sequence). V was pared by 2 bases and J by 2 bases, with 15 bases between. The CDR3 loop reads CASSLLSPGQNYGYTF. CDR3 nucleotide sequence: TGTGCCAGCAGCTTATTATCCCCCGGACAGAACTATGGCTACACCTTC.

This rearrangement joins TRBV27 to TRBJ1-6; no clear D gene. This CDR3 region has 15 residues. CDR1 MNHEY and CDR2 SMNVEV come from the germline V gene (reference sequence). V was clipped by 6 bases and J by 3 bases, with 12 bases between them. As DNA, the CDR3 is TGTGCCAGCAGCCGCTTGGAGGGCTATAATTCACCCCTCCACTTT. This codes for CASSRLEGYNSPLHF.

The chain is built from TRBV6-5 and TRBJ2-1; D may be TRBD2 (5 bases). The CDR3 extends over 15 amino acids. Trimming shortened V by 5 bases and J by 3 bases, and 14 bases separated the two germline ends. Germline lookup yields CDR1 MNHEY and CDR2 SVGAGI. The CDR3 DNA follows: TGTGCCAGCAGTACCCTAAGCGGCTTCTACAATGAGCAGTTCTTC. Protein: CASSTLSGFYNEQFF.

The CDR3 nucleotides are TGTGCCTGGGGACAGGGGGACGAGCAGTACTTC. This gives the protein CAWGQGDEQYF. The V gene is TRBV28, the J gene TRBJ2-7; 11 bases match TRBD1. This CDR3 is built from 11 residues. The germline V gene has CDR1 MDHEN and CDR2 SYDVKM. The V segment lost 11 bases and the J segment 5 bases; nucleotides outside the gene matches: 2.

The chain joins TRBV2 to TRBJ2-7; 7 nucleotides agree with TRBD2. The ends lost 2 bases at V and 4 bases at J; junction bases unmatched: 8. Germline CDR1 SNHLY, CDR2 FYNNEI. The CDR3 length is 15 residues. In nucleotides, the CDR3 is TGTGCCAGCAGTGAATCGTTTGCTAGCGGATACGAGCAGTACTTC. Encoded protein: CASSESFASGYEQYF.